This is a list of T cell receptor beta chains from one sample in a study of vaccination effects on CD4 cells after COVID-19. For these receptors, no antigen is known. Libraries were prepared by immunoSEQ multiplex PCR; TCRdb keeps only in-frame clonotypes and omits some of them. The sample holds approximately 83,000 clones; 60% to 85% are singletons and the top ten take under 1.2%. The starting material was CD4+ T cells from PBMCs cultured with HCoV-OC43 spike peptides, obtained after COVID-19 vaccination. The receptor source for this set is a human donor who received a COVID-19 vaccine. Both conserved end residues are part of each CDR3. The D gene is left open where the match is weak. Size is stated for part of the rows, as once, few or many counts, or as a class when the clone is expanded.

clone size	J gene	V gene	D gene	CDR3 DNA	CDR3 protein
NA	TRBJ1-1	TRBV6-6	TRBD1	TGTGCCAGCAGTTACCCTTTCACAGGGGAAGGTGGAGCTTTCTTT	CASSYPFTGEGGAFF
NA	TRBJ2-1	TRBV9	TRBD1	TGTGCCAGCAGCGTGCAGGGGGCGAACTACAATGAGCAGTTCTTC	CASSVQGANYNEQFF
few	TRBJ2-1	TRBV2	NA	TGTGCCAGCAGTGGACAGGTCAATGAGCAGTTCTTC	CASSGQVNEQFF
NA	TRBJ2-1	TRBV18	TRBD1	TGTGCCAGCTCACCACAGGGACAGGTCTACAATGAGCAGTTCTTC	CASSPQGQVYNEQFF
NA	TRBJ2-3	TRBV7-2	TRBD2	TGTGCCAGCAGCTCCAAGCAAGGACTAGCGGGGGGGAGAGCAGATACGCAGTATTTT	CASSSKQGLAGGRADTQYF
NA	TRBJ2-5	TRBV24-1	TRBD2	TGTGCCACCAGTGACCAGCTAGCGGGGAGAGAGACCCAGTACTTC	CATSDQLAGRETQYF
NA	TRBJ1-5	TRBV7-2	NA	TGTGCCAGCAGCTTCCCCGGGACTCACCAGCCCCAGCATTTT	CASSFPGTHQPQHF
NA	TRBJ2-1	TRBV5-1	TRBD2	TGCGCCAGCAGCTTTCAGAGTAGCGGGAACTACAATGAGCAGTTCTTC	CASSFQSSGNYNEQFF
once	TRBJ2-6	TRBV4-3	TRBD1	TGCGCCAGCAGCCAAGATTGGGGACAGGAACTTTATGGGGCCAACGTCCTGACTTTC	CASSQDWGQELYGANVLTF
once	TRBJ1-5	TRBV2	NA	TGTGCCAGCAGTCAACGATACGGCAATCAGCCCCAGCATTTT	CASSQRYGNQPQHF
NA	TRBJ2-6	TRBV18	NA	TGTGCCAGCTCACCGGATTACTCTGGGGCCAACGTCCTGACTTTC	CASSPDYSGANVLTF
NA	TRBJ2-1	TRBV3-1/TRBV3-2	TRBD2	TGTGCCAGCAGCCAAGAAGTGACTAGCGGGGGGCACAATGAGCAGTTCTTC	CASSQEVTSGGHNEQFF
NA	TRBJ1-3	TRBV3-1/TRBV3-2	NA	TGTGCCAGCAGCCAAAGCTCTGGAAACACCATATATTTT	CASSQSSGNTIYF
few	TRBJ2-3	TRBV5-1	NA	TGCGCCAGCAGCTTGGGGGAAACAGATACGCAGTATTTT	CASSLGETDTQYF
NA	TRBJ2-3	TRBV7-9	NA	TGTGCCAGCAGCTTAGGCCAGCCGCGACGCGCTCCGTATTTT	CASSLGQPRRAPYF
once	TRBJ2-5	TRBV5-1	NA	TGCGCCAGCAGCTTGCCGCAAGGCGCAGAGACCCAGTACTTC	CASSLPQGAETQYF
few	TRBJ1-4	TRBV19	NA	TGTGCCAGTAGTATCTTGACAGGAGCTAATGAAAAACTGTTTTTT	CASSILTGANEKLFF
few	TRBJ2-1	TRBV6-5	NA	TGTGCCAGCAGTTACTCGACGCACAGTTCCTACAATGAGCAGTTCTTC	CASSYSTHSSYNEQFF
NA	TRBJ1-5	TRBV14	NA	TGTGCCAGCAGCCAAGATTGGGGGTCGAGCAATCAGCCCCAGCATTTT	CASSQDWGSSNQPQHF
NA	TRBJ1-2	TRBV15	NA	TGTGCCACCACTCGACAGGAAAACTATGGCTACACCTTC	CATTRQENYGYTF
NA	TRBJ1-4	TRBV9	TRBD1	TGTGCCAGCAGCGTGACAGGGGTTCCAACTAATGAAAAACTGTTTTTT	CASSVTGVPTNEKLFF
NA	TRBJ2-3	TRBV24-1	NA	TGTGCCACCAGTGATATGGGAAGCCTTAGCACAGATACGCAGTATTTT	CATSDMGSLSTDTQYF
NA	TRBJ1-1	TRBV6-5	NA	TGTGCCAGCAGTTACTCGTCTGGCAGAATGAACACTGAAGCTTTCTTT	CASSYSSGRMNTEAFF
NA	TRBJ2-6	TRBV5-5	NA	TGTGCCAGCAGCTTGGTCGGGGATAGGGCTGGGGCCAACGTCCTGACTTTC	CASSLVGDRAGANVLTF
NA	TRBJ2-5	TRBV27	TRBD1	TGTGCCAGCAGTCCACTCTTCACAGGGGCCGACGAGACCCAGTACTTC	CASSPLFTGADETQYF
NA	TRBJ2-5	TRBV3-1/TRBV3-2	NA	TGTGCCAGCAGCCAGGAATTGAAGACCCAGTACTTC	CASSQELKTQYF
NA	TRBJ1-6	TRBV5-4	TRBD1	TGTGCCAGCAGCTTTGGGGGACAGACAAATTCACCCCTCCACTTT	CASSFGGQTNSPLHF
NA	TRBJ1-1	TRBV21-1	NA	TGTGCCAGCAGCAAAGGTAACAAGAACACTGAAGCTTTCTTT	CASSKGNKNTEAFF
NA	TRBJ2-5	TRBV7-9	NA	TGTGCCAGCAGCCAAAACCAGGGAGAGACCCAGTACTTC	CASSQNQGETQYF
NA	TRBJ1-1	TRBV5-4	NA	TGTGCCAGCAGCTTAAACAGCTTGCACACTGAAGCTTTCTTT	CASSLNSLHTEAFF
NA	TRBJ1-1	TRBV4-3	NA	TGCGCCAGCAGCCAAGAGGGTGTGAACACTGAAGCTTTCTTT	CASSQEGVNTEAFF
medium-sized	TRBJ1-1	TRBV6-6	NA	TGTGCCAGCAGTTACATGCTGAACACTGAAGCTTTCTTT	CASSYMLNTEAFF
NA	TRBJ2-5	TRBV5-5	NA	TGTGCCAGCAGCCCGAGGCTACCCGGGACAGAGACCCAGTACTTC	CASSPRLPGTETQYF
NA	TRBJ2-3	TRBV12-5	NA	TGTGCTAGTGGTTTGGGACAGACCAGCACAGATACGCAGTATTTT	CASGLGQTSTDTQYF
few	TRBJ1-2	TRBV6-2/TRBV6-3	NA	TGTGCCAGCAGTTTCCTCACAGGGACGTTCTATGGCTACACCTTC	CASSFLTGTFYGYTF
NA	TRBJ2-1	TRBV27	TRBD1	TGTGCCAGCAGCCCCGCGGGACAGGGGAGAAGGGATGAGCAGTTCTTC	CASSPAGQGRRDEQFF
few	TRBJ1-6	TRBV5-1	TRBD1	TGCGCCAGCAGCGCACAGGGGGGGAATTCACCCCTCCACTTT	CASSAQGGNSPLHF
NA	TRBJ1-2	TRBV5-1	NA	TGCGCCAGCAGCTTGGACGGACAGAGTAACTATGGCTACACCTTC	CASSLDGQSNYGYTF
NA	TRBJ2-1	TRBV19	NA	TGTGCCAGTAGTGTGGACGGAGGGTATAATGAGCAGTTCTTC	CASSVDGGYNEQFF
NA	TRBJ1-5	TRBV27	TRBD1	TGTGCCAGCAGTTCGGACAGGGTTCAGCCCCAGCATTTT	CASSSDRVQPQHF
few	TRBJ1-1	TRBV5-4	NA	TGTGCCAGCAGCACCCGCGGGGTTGGGGAAGCTTTCTTT	CASSTRGVGEAFF